The clone carrying this T cell receptor beta chain was counted at least ten times. No antigen is known for it. These data are taken from a study of T cells in Graves' hyperthyroidism and ophthalmopathy. As for the study in general: Any treatment followed the collection of peripheral blood at initial diagnosis.

Points from the study as a whole: Ophthalmopathy stood apart from stable hyperthyroidism in a 13 V-J model.

RNA transcripts yielded amplified TCR beta CDR3 regions. The study used the HTBI primer set for a first-round RT-PCR of the TCR CDR3. TCRdb recomputed calls from the multiplex PCR reads with MiXCR, one row per CDR3 protein. The sample has 340,000 or so distinct CDR3 sequences, roughly a fifth seen once. The PBMCs had their origin in 7.5 to 10 ml of fresh peripheral blood. This CDR3 is built from 14 residues. Germline loops: CDR1 MGHDK, CDR2 SYGVNS. The junction had 5 bases not matched to a gene; V was cut back by 6 bases and J by 0 bases. The chain uses TRBV25-1 and TRBJ2-7; 7 bases match TRBD1. Input material: blood. The sequence derives from a woman in her forties or fifties with Graves' hyperthyroidism. CDR3 residues: CASSVDRSSYEQYF. CDR3 nucleotide sequence: TGTGCCAGCAGCGTGGACAGGAGCTCCTACGAGCAGTACTTC.